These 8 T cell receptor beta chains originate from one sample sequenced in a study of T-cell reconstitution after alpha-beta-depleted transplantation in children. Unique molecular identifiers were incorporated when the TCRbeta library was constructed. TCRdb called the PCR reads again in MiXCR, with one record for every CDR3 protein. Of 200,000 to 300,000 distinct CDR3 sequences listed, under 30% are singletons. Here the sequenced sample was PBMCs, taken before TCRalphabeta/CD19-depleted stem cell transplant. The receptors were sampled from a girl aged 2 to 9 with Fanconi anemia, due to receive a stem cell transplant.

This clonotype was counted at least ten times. The CDR3, as DNA: TGTGCCAGCAGCCCAGACCGGGACAGGGGCTACAATGAGCAGTTCTTC. It yields the protein CASSPDRDRGYNEQFF. The rearrangement joins TRBV12-3 or TRBV12-4 to TRBJ2-1; 10 bases fit TRBD1. J was trimmed by 3 bases and V by 6 bases; bases with no gene match: 8. The CDR3 consists of 16 residues.

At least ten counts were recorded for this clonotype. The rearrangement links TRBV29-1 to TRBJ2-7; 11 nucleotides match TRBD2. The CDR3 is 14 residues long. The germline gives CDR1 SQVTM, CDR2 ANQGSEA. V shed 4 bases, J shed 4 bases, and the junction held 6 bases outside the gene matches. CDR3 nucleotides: TGCAGCGTTGGACCGGGACTAGCGGCTTACGAGCAGTACTTC. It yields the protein CSVGPGLAAYEQYF.

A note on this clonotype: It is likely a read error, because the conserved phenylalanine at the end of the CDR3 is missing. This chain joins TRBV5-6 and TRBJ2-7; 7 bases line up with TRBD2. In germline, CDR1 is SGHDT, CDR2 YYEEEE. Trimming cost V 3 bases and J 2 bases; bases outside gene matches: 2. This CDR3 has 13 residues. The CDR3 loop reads CASSSGLTYEQYL. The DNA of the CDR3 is TGTGCCAGCAGCTCGGGACTAACCTACGAGCAGTACTTA.

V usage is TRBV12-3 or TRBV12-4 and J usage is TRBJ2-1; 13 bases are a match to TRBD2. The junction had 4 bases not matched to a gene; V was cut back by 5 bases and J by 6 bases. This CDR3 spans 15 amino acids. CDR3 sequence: CASSTRLAGGNEQFF. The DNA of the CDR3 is TGTGCCAGCAGTACAAGACTAGCGGGAGGCAATGAGCAGTTCTTC.

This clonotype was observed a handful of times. The CDR3, as DNA: TGCGCCAGCAGCCAAGGCCTAGAGGCCTACAATGAGCAGTTCTTC. Its protein is CASSQGLEAYNEQFF. V usage is TRBV4-1 and J usage is TRBJ2-1; no definite D call. V lost 1 base and J 2 bases, leaving 9 bases between the germline ends. Germline V gene data show CDR1 as MGHRA and CDR2 as YSYEKL. This CDR3 has 15 residues.

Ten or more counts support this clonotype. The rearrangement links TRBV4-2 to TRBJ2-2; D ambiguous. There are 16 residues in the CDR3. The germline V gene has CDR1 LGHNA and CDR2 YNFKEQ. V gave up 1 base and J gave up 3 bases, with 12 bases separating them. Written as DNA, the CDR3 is TGTGCCAGCAGCCAAGGGTCTGTGGGGTACACCGGGGAGCTGTTTTTT. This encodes CASSQGSVGYTGELFF.

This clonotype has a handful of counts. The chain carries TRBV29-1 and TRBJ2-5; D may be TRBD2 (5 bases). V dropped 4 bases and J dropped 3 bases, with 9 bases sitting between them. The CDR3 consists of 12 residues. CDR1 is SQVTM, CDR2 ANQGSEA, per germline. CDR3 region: CSVAPGKETQYF. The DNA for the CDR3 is TGCAGCGTTGCCCCCGGGAAAGAGACCCAGTACTTC.

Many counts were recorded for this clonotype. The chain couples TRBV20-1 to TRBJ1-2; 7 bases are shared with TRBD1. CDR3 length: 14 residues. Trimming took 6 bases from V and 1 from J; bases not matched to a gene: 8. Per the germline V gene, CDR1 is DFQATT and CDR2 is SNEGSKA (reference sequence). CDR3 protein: CSATAGGVNYGYTF. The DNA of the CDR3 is TGCAGTGCCACCGCAGGGGGGGTTAACTATGGCTACACCTTC.